The entry below describes one TCR beta chain. These data originate in a study of T cell changes during pregnancy in multiple sclerosis. CDR3 length equals 13 residues. Germline V lookup: CDR1 MNHNS, CDR2 SASEGT. This table comes from immunoSEQ multiplex PCR, and its TCRdb copy is limited to in-frame clones, with some not included. The profile shows some 61,000 clones, about 90% of them singletons. This clonotype was sampled from a female donor with multiple sclerosis, enrolled in a pregnancy study. This rearrangement joins TRBV6-1 to TRBJ2-5, with D perhaps matching TRBD2 (5 bases). The J call is in doubt because the DNA end fits TRBJ2-7 better. Sequencing used peripheral blood, obtained in the second trimester of pregnancy. This CDR3 reads CASSDRGTYEQYF. CDR3 coding DNA: TGTGCCAGCAGTGATCGGGGTACCTACGAGCAGTACTTC.